Sequencing of this TCR beta chain was carried out in a study of blood T cell repertoires in COVID-19. Study information: Acute-phase and convalescent COVID-19 samples originated in the United States, Italy and Spain. PBMCs, B-cell-depleted T cells, or T cells provided the cDNA or gDNA that made up the material.

Either two negative PCRs, clearance, or symptom resolution qualified Cohort 3 donors as recovered. Original processing methods: Amplification with reference gene primers provided the estimates of nucleated cell counts. Generated by immunoSEQ multiplex PCR, the TCRdb table keeps only in-frame clones and is missing some. V, J and clone size derive from that table, while D and trimming were established from the DNA sequence. The sample lists over 250,000 clones, roughly 87% occurring once. The germline V and J ends were trimmed by 4 bases and 4 bases, with 16 bases remaining between them. This CDR3 contains 15 residues. CDR1 MNHEY and CDR2 SMNVEV come from the germline V gene (reference sequence).

This receptor was identified in a woman under 30 who had recovered from COVID-19. Sequences were obtained from PBMCs or T cells enriched from blood (not recorded which). The chain carries TRBV27 and TRBJ1-2; a possible D gene is TRBD1 (6 bases). CDR3 sequence: CASSSNDRSGYGYTF. CDR3 DNA sequence: TGTGCCAGCAGTTCGAACGACAGGTCGGGCTATGGCTACACCTTC.